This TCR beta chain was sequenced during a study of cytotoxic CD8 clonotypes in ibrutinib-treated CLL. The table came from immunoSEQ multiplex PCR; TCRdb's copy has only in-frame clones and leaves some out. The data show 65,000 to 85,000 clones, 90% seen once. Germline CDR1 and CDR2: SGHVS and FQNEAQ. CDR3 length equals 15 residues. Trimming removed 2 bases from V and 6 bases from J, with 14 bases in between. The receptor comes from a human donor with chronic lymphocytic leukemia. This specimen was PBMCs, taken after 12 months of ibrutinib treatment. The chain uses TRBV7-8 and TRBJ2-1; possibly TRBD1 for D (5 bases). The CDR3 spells CASSLQAGHFNEQFF. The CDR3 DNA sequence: TGTGCCAGCAGCTTACAGGCAGGGCACTTCAATGAGCAGTTCTTC.